This T cell receptor beta chain was captured in a study of regulatory T cells in long-lasting Graves disease. This clonotype was seen only a few times. Sequencing libraries for TCR beta were prepared with iRepertoire HTBI primers and Arm-PCR of CDR3 regions. A single record per CDR3 protein comes from TCRdb applying MiXCR to the multiplex PCR reads. Seen here are 680,000 or so distinct CDR3 sequences, about 16% observed once, and the top ten hold 15% to 20%. Time point indicated: newly diagnosed GD, antithyroid drugs for less than 3 months. After RNA was extracted from PBMCs, the TCR library was made from it. Per the germline V gene, CDR1 is DFQATT and CDR2 is SNEGSKA (reference sequence). The junction had 5 bases not matched to a gene; V was cut back by 0 bases and J by 4 bases. The CDR3 loop spans 15 amino acids. The same sample was also studied in work on T cells in Graves' hyperthyroidism and ophthalmopathy. According to that study: A first-round RT-PCR of the TCR CDR3 used the HTBI primer set. Blood held most thyroid clonotypes expanded above 0.001 frequency.

This sequence joins TRBV20-1 and TRBJ2-5, with 10 bases identical to TRBD2. The sequencing used peripheral blood mononuclear cells (PBMCs), collected at new diagnosis, from a patient treated with antithyroid drugs. This TCR came from a woman younger than 45 with Graves disease. CDR3 in amino acids: CSARDLGLATETQYF. The CDR3 DNA reads as TGCAGTGCTAGAGATTTGGGACTAGCGACAGAGACCCAGTACTTC.